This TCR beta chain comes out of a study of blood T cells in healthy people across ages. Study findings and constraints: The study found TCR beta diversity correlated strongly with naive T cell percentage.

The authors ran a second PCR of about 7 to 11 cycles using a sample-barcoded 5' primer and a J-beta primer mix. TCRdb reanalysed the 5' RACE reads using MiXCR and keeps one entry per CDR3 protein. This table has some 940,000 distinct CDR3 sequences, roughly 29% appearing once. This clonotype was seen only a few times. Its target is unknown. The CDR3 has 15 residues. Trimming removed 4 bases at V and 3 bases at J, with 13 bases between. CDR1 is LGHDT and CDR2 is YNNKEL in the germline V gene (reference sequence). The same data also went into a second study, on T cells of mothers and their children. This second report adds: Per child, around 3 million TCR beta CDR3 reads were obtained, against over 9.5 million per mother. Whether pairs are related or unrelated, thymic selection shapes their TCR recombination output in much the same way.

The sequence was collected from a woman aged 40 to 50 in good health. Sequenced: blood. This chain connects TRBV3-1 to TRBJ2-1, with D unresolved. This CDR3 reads CASSPPYSRYNEQFF. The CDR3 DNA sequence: TGTGCCAGCAGCCCGCCTTATTCGCGCTACAATGAGCAGTTCTTC.